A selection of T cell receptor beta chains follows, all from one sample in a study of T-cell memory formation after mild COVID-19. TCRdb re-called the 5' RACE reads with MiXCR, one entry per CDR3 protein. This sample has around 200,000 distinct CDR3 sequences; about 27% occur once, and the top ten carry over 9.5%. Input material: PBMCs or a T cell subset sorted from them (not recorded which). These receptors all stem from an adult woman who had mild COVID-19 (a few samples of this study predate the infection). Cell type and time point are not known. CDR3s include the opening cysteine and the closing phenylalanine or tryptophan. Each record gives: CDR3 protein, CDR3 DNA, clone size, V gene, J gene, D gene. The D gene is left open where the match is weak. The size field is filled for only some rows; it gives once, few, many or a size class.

cdr3_aa: CASSLRRGGPQDTQYF
cdr3_nt: TGTGCCAGCAGTTTACGGCGAGGAGGCCCACAGGATACGCAGTATTTT
clone_size: few
v_call: TRBV12-3/TRBV12-4
j_call: TRBJ2-3
d_call: NA

cdr3_aa: CASSLAAGTGVNTGELFF
cdr3_nt: TGTGCCAGCAGCTTAGCGGCGGGGACAGGGGTCAACACCGGGGAGCTGTTTTTT
clone_size: few
v_call: TRBV7-8
j_call: TRBJ2-2
d_call: TRBD1

cdr3_aa: CSGSQGGENIQYF
cdr3_nt: TGCAGCGGCTCACAGGGCGGGGAAAACATTCAGTACTTC
clone_size: NA
v_call: TRBV29-1
j_call: TRBJ2-4
d_call: NA

cdr3_aa: CASSPMLAGARPGYTGELFF
cdr3_nt: TGTGCCAGCAGCCCCATGCTAGCGGGGGCCCGACCGGGGTACACCGGGGAGCTGTTTTTT
clone_size: few
v_call: TRBV7-6
j_call: TRBJ2-2
d_call: TRBD2

cdr3_aa: CASGLSLGFSANYGYTF
cdr3_nt: TGTGCTAGTGGTTTGAGCCTGGGGTTCTCGGCTAACTATGGCTACACCTTC
clone_size: NA
v_call: TRBV12-5
j_call: TRBJ1-2
d_call: NA

cdr3_aa: CASSPKSGANVLTF
cdr3_nt: TGCGCCAGCAGTCCTAAATCCGGGGCCAACGTCCTGACTTTC
clone_size: NA
v_call: TRBV23-1
j_call: TRBJ2-6
d_call: NA

cdr3_aa: CASSFGRGSTEAFF
cdr3_nt: TGTGCCAGCAGCTTCGGCAGGGGGAGCACTGAAGCTTTCTTT
clone_size: NA
v_call: TRBV5-6
j_call: TRBJ1-1
d_call: TRBD1

cdr3_aa: CASSLRRTGNGNTIYF
cdr3_nt: TGTGCCAGCAGCCTCCGGCGGACAGGGAATGGAAACACCATATATTTT
clone_size: few
v_call: TRBV7-2
j_call: TRBJ1-3
d_call: TRBD1

cdr3_aa: CASSESGKAGNTIYF
cdr3_nt: TGTGCCAGCAGTGAATCCGGTAAAGCTGGAAACACCATATATTTT
clone_size: NA
v_call: TRBV25-1
j_call: TRBJ1-3
d_call: NA

cdr3_aa: CSVAPQGAPEAFF
cdr3_nt: TGCAGCGTTGCCCCACAGGGTGCCCCTGAAGCTTTCTTT
clone_size: few
v_call: TRBV29-1
j_call: TRBJ1-1
d_call: NA

cdr3_aa: CASSQTTGSTGELFF
cdr3_nt: TGCGCCAGCAGCCAGACTACGGGGAGCACCGGGGAGCTGTTTTTT
clone_size: NA
v_call: TRBV5-1
j_call: TRBJ2-2
d_call: NA

cdr3_aa: CASSPMTVSSYNEQFF
cdr3_nt: TGTGCCAGCAGTCCCATGACAGTTAGCTCCTACAATGAGCAGTTCTTC
clone_size: many
v_call: TRBV12-3/TRBV12-4
j_call: TRBJ2-1
d_call: NA

cdr3_aa: CASSYSGARRGLLETQYF
cdr3_nt: TGTGCCAGCAGTTACTCGGGTGCACGCAGGGGGCTTCTTGAGACCCAGTACTTC
clone_size: NA
v_call: TRBV6-5
j_call: TRBJ2-5
d_call: TRBD1

cdr3_aa: CASSWITANTEAFF
cdr3_nt: TGTGCCAGCAGCTGGATTACAGCGAACACTGAAGCTTTCTTT
clone_size: NA
v_call: TRBV7-9
j_call: TRBJ1-1
d_call: NA

cdr3_aa: CASRSNPNYGYTF
cdr3_nt: TGTGCCAGCCGGAGTAACCCTAACTATGGCTACACCTTC
clone_size: NA
v_call: TRBV7-9
j_call: TRBJ1-2
d_call: NA

cdr3_aa: CASSQDLLQETQYF
cdr3_nt: TGTGCCAGCAGCCAAGACCTCCTCCAAGAGACCCAGTACTTC
clone_size: NA
v_call: TRBV14
j_call: TRBJ2-5
d_call: NA

cdr3_aa: CATQRDTGELFF
cdr3_nt: TGTGCCACCCAAAGGGACACCGGGGAGCTGTTTTTT
clone_size: NA
v_call: TRBV24-1
j_call: TRBJ2-2
d_call: NA

cdr3_aa: CASSYLAEYEQFF
cdr3_nt: TGTGCCAGCAGTTACTTAGCAGAATATGAGCAGTTCTTC
clone_size: NA
v_call: TRBV6-5
j_call: TRBJ2-1
d_call: NA

cdr3_aa: CASGGTAGDTEAFF
cdr3_nt: TGTGCCAGCGGGGGGACAGCTGGCGACACTGAAGCTTTCTTT
clone_size: few
v_call: TRBV9
j_call: TRBJ1-1
d_call: TRBD1